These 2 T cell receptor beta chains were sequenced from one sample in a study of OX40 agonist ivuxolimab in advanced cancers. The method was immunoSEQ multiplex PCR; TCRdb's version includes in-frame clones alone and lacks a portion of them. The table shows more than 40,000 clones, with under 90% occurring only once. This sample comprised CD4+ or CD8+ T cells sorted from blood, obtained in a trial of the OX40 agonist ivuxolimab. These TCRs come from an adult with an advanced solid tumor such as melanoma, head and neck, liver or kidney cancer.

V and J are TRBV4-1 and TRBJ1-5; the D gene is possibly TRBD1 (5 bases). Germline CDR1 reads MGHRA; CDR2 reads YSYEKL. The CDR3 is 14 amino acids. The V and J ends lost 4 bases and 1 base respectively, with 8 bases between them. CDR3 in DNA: TGCGCCAGCAGCCTAGGGGACAGCAATCAGCCCCAGCATTTT. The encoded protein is CASSLGDSNQPQHF.

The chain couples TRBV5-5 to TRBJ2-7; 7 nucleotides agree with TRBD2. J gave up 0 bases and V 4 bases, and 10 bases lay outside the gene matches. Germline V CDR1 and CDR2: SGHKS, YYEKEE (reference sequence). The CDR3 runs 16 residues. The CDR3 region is CASSPGERTSSYEQYF. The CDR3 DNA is TGTGCCAGCAGCCCCGGGGAGAGGACTAGCTCCTACGAGCAGTACTTC. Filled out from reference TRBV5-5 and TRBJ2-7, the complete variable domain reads DAGVTQSPTHLIKTRGQQVTLRCSPISGHKSVSWYQQVLGQGPQFIFQYYEKEERGRGNFPDRFSARQFPNYSSELNVNALLLGDSALYLCASSPGERTSSYEQYFGPGTRLTVT.